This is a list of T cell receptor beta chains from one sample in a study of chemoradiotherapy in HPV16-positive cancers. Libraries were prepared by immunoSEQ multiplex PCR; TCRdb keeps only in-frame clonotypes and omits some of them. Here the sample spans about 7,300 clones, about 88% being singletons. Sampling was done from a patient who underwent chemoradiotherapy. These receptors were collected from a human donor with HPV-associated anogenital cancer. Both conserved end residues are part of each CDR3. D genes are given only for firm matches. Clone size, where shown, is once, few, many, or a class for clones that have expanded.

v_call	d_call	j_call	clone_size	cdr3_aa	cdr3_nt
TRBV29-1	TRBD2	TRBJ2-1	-	CSTLSGSRNEQFF	TGCAGCACCCTTAGCGGGAGTCGAAATGAGCAGTTCTTC
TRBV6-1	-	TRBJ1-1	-	CASRRAGKAPSEAFF	TGTGCCAGCAGACGAGCAGGTAAGGCCCCGTCTGAAGCTTTCTTT
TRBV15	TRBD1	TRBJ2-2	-	CATSRDRSTGANTGELFF	TGTGCCACCAGCAGAGATCGGTCGACAGGGGCGAACACCGGGGAGCTGTTTTTT
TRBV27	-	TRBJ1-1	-	CASSLRLGPTEAFF	TGTGCCAGCAGTTTAAGACTGGGGCCCACTGAAGCTTTCTTT
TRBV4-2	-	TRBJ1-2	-	CASSQDLWGTGGYTF	TGTGCCAGCAGCCAAGATCTTTGGGGCACGGGGGGCTACACCTTC
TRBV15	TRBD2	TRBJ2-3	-	CATSGGTSGGADTQYF	TGTGCCACCAGCGGCGGGACTAGCGGGGGGGCAGATACGCAGTATTTT
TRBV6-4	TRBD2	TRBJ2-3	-	CASSEAGGTDTQYF	TGTGCCAGCAGTGAAGCGGGGGGCACAGATACGCAGTATTTT
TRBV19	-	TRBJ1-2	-	CASRTAFRGSYGYTF	TGTGCCAGTCGGACGGCGTTCCGTGGTTCCTATGGCTACACCTTC
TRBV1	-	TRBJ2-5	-	CTSSLLRGVWETQYF	TGCACCAGCAGCCTTTTACGGGGCGTTTGGGAGACCCAGTACTTC
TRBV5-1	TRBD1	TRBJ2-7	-	CASSWGIGTGDEQYF	TGCGCCAGCAGCTGGGGCATCGGGACAGGGGACGAGCAGTACTTC
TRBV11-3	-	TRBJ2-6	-	CASSLRQAGSGANVLTF	TGTGCCAGCAGCTTGAGACAGGCCGGGTCTGGGGCCAACGTCCTGACTTTC
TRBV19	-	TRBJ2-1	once	CASSMGAFEQFF	TGTGCCAGTAGTATGGGCGCCTTTGAGCAGTTCTTC
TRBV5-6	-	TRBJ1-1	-	CAAQVRGRNTEAFF	TGTGCCGCCCAAGTCCGGGGTCGGAACACTGAAGCTTTCTTT
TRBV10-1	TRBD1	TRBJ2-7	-	CASSVGQGYSYEQYF	TGCGCCAGCAGCGTCGGACAGGGGTATTCCTACGAGCAGTACTTC
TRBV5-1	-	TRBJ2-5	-	CASSSGRGRGLQETQYF	TGCGCCAGCAGCTCTGGGAGGGGCAGGGGTCTTCAAGAGACCCAGTACTTC
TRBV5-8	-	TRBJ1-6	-	CASSLGQANSPLHF	TGTGCCAGCAGCTTGGGGCAGGCTAATTCACCCCTCCACTTT
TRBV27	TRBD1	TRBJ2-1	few	CASSPGTGAEFF	TGTGCCAGCAGTCCCGGGACAGGGGCAGAGTTCTTC
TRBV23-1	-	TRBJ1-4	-	CASRPTPGPSNEKLFF	TGCGCCAGCCGGCCGACCCCAGGTCCCTCTAATGAAAAACTGTTTTTT
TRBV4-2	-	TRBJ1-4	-	CASSQDSPTTNEKLFF	TGTGCCAGCAGCCAAGATAGCCCGACAACTAATGAAAAACTGTTTTTT
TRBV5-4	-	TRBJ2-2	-	CASSLDEVAGELFF	TGTGCCAGCAGCTTGGACGAGGTGGCCGGGGAGCTGTTTTTT
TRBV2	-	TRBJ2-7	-	CASSARHEQYF	TGTGCCAGCAGTGCACGCCACGAGCAGTACTTC
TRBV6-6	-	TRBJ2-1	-	CASSYRGSYNEQFF	TGTGCCAGCAGTTACCGGGGGTCCTACAATGAGCAGTTCTTC
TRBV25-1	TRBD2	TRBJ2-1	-	CASSGVLAGPSSYNEQFF	TGTGCCAGCAGTGGAGTACTAGCGGGACCGAGCTCCTACAATGAGCAGTTCTTC
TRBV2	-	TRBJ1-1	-	CASSESWGTEAFF	TGTGCCAGCAGTGAGTCCTGGGGGACTGAAGCTTTCTTT
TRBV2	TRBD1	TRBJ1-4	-	CASSRDRPSRANEKLFF	TGTGCCAGCAGTAGGGACAGGCCCTCGCGGGCTAATGAAAAACTGTTTTTT
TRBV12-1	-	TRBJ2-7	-	CASSSPEGGRAYEQYF	TGTGCCAGCAGCTCCCCGGAGGGGGGGCGAGCCTACGAGCAGTACTTC
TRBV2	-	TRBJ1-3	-	CASSGTASGNTIYF	TGTGCCAGCAGTGGGACAGCCTCTGGAAACACCATATATTTT
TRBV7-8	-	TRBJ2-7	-	CASSPVQTSYEQYF	TGTGCCAGCAGCCCCGTGCAGACCTCCTACGAGCAGTACTTC
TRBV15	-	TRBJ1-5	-	CATSRDFPSPGPQHF	TGTGCCACCAGCAGAGATTTCCCATCTCCGGGGCCCCAGCATTTT
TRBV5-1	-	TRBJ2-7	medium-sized	CASSWDKTYEQYF	TGCGCCAGCAGCTGGGACAAAACCTACGAGCAGTACTTC
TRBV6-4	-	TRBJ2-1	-	CASSKQGFDEQFF	TGTGCCAGCAGTAAACAGGGTTTCGATGAGCAGTTCTTC
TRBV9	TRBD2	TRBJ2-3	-	CASSVGLAGGTDTQYF	TGTGCCAGCAGCGTTGGACTAGCGGGGGGCACAGATACGCAGTATTTT
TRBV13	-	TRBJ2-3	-	CASSLRPERTDTQYF	TGTGCCAGCAGCTTGAGACCGGAACGCACAGATACGCAGTATTTT
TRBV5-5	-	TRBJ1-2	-	CASSPHPGGYTF	TGTGCCAGCAGCCCTCACCCCGGGGGCTACACCTTC
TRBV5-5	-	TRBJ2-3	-	CASSARLIRQYF	TGTGCCAGCAGCGCCCGACTTATACGGCAGTATTTT
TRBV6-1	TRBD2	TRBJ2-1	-	CASRIAGDYNEQFF	TGTGCCAGCAGGATAGCGGGAGACTACAATGAGCAGTTCTTC
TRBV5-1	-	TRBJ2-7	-	CASSLAPSGSAYEQYF	TGCGCCAGCAGCTTGGCCCCCTCAGGGAGCGCCTACGAGCAGTACTTC
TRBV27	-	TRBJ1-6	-	CASSLLSEGGYNSPLHF	TGTGCCAGCAGTTTACTAAGTGAAGGGGGCTATAATTCACCCCTCCACTTT